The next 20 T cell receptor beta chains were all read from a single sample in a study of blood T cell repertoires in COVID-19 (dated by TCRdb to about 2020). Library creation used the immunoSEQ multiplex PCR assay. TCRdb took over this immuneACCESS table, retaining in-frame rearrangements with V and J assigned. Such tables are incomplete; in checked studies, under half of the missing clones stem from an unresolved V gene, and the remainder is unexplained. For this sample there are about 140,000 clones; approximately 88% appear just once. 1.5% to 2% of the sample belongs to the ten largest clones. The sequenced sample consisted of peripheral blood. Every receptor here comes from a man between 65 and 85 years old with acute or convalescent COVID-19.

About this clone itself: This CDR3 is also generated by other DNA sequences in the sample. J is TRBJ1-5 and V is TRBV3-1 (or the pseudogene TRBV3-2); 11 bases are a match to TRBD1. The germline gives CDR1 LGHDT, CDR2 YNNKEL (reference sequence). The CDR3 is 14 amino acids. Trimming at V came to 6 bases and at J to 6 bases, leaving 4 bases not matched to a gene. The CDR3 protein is CASSPGTGGQPQHF. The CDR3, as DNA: TGTGCCAGCAGTCCCGGGACAGGGGGTCAGCCCCAGCATTTT.

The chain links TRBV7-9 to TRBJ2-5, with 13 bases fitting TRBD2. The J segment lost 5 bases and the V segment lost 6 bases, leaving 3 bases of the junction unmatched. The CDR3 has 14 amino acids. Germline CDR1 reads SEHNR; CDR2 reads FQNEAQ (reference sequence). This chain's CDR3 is CASRGLAGDETQYF. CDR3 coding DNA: TGTGCCAGCAGAGGACTAGCGGGAGATGAGACCCAGTACTTC. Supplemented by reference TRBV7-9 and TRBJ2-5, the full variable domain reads DTGVSQNPRHKITKRGQNVTFRCDPISEHNRLYWYRQTLGQGPEFLTYFQNEAQLEKSRLLSDRFSAERPKGSFSTLEIQRTEQGDSAMYLCASRGLAGDETQYFGPGTRLLVL.

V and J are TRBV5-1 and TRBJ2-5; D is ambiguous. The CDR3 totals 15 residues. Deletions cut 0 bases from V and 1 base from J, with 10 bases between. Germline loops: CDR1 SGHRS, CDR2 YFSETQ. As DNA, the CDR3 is TGCGCCAGCAGCTTGGTAGCAGCGATCCAAGAGACCCAGTACTTC. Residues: CASSLVAAIQETQYF.

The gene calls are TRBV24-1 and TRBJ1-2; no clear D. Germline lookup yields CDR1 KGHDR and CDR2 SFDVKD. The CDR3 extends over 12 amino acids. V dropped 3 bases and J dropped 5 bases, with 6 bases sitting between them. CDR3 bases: TGTGCCACCAGTGATGCAGAATATGGCTACACCTTC. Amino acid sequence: CATSDAEYGYTF.

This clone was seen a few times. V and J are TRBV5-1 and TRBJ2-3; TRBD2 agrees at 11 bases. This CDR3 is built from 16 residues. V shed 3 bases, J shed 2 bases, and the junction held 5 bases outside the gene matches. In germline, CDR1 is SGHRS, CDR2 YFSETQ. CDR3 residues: CASSWTSGRYTDTQYF. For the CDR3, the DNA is TGCGCCAGCAGCTGGACTAGCGGGCGATACACAGATACGCAGTATTTT.

The CDR3 sequence: CASSPSPAGGPQETQYF. Here the CDR3 DNA reads TGTGCCAGTTCCCCCAGTCCGGCGGGGGGACCTCAAGAGACCCAGTACTTC. The chain has TRBV5-5 and TRBJ2-5; 8 positions agree with TRBD2. Germline lookup yields CDR1 SGHKS and CDR2 YYEKEE (reference sequence). V lost 8 bases to trimming and J lost 2 bases; unmatched junction nucleotides: 17. This CDR3 comprises 17 residues.

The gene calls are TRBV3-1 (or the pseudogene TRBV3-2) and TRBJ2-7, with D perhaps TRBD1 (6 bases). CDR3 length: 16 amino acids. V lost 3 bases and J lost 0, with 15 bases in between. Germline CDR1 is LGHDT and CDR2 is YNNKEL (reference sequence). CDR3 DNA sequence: TGTGCCAGCAGCCACCCGGACAGCCCTCGCTCCTACGAGCAGTACTTC. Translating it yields CASSHPDSPRSYEQYF.

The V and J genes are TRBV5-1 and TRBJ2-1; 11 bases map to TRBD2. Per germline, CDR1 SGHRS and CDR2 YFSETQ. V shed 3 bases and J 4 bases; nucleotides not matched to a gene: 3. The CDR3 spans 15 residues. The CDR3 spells CASSWGLAEYNEQFF. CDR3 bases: TGCGCCAGCAGCTGGGGACTAGCGGAGTACAATGAGCAGTTCTTC.

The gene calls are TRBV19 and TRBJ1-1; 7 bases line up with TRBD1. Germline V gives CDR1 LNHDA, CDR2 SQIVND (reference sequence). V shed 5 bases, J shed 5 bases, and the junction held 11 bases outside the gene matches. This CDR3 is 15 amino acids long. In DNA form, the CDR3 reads TGTGCCAGTAGTGACGGGACAGCTTCGGGAACTGAAGCTTTCTTT. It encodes CASSDGTASGTEAFF.

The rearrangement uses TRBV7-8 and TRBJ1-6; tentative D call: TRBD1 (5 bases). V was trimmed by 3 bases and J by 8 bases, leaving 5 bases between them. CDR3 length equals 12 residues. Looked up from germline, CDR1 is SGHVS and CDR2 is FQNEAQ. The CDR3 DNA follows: TGTGCCAGCAGCTTCAGGGATTCACCCCTCCACTTT. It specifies CASSFRDSPLHF.

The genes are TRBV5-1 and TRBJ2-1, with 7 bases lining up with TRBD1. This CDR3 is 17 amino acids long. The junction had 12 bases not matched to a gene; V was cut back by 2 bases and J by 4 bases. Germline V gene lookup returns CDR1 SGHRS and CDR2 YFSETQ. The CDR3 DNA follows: TGCGCCAGCAGCTTAGTGCCCGTCGGGACAGCTTACAATGAGCAGTTCTTC. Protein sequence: CASSLVPVGTAYNEQFF.

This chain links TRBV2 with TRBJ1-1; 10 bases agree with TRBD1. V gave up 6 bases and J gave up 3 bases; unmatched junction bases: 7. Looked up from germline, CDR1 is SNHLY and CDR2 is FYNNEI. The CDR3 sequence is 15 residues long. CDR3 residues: CASSGQGGMYTEAFF. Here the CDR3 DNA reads TGTGCCAGCAGCGGACAGGGGGGTATGTACACTGAAGCTTTCTTT.

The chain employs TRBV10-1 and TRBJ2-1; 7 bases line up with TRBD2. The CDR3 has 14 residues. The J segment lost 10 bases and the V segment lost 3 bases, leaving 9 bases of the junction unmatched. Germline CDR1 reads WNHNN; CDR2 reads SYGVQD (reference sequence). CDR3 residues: CASSEIGRFGEQFF. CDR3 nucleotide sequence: TGCGCCAGCAGTGAAATCGGGAGGTTTGGGGAGCAGTTCTTC.

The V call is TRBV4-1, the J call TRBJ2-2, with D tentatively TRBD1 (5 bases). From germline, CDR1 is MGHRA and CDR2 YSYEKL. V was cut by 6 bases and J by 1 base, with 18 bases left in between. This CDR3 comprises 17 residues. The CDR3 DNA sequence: TGCGCCAGCAGTCCTCAGACAGCCCACAGGAACACCGGGGAGCTGTTTTTT. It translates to CASSPQTAHRNTGELFF.

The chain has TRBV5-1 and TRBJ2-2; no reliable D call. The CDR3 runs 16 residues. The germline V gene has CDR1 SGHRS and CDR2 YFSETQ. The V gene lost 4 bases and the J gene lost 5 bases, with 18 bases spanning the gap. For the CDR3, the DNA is TGCGCCAGCAGCCCCCCGGTCAAAGGAGAGACCGGGGAGCTGTTTTTT. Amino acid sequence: CASSPPVKGETGELFF.

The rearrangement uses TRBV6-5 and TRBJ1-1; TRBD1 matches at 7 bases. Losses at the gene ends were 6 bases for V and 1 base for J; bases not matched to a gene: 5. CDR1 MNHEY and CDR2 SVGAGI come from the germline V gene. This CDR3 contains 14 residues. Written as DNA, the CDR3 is TGTGCCAGCAGGCCGGGACAGCGGAACACTGAAGCTTTCTTT. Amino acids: CASRPGQRNTEAFF.

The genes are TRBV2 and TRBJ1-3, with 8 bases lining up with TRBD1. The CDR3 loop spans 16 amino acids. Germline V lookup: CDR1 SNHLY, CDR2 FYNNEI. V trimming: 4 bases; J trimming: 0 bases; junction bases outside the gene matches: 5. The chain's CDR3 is CASSVQGADSGNTIYF. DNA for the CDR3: TGTGCCAGCAGTGTCCAGGGGGCAGACTCTGGAAACACCATATATTTT.

The CDR3 coding sequence is TGTGCCAGCAGTTACGTCGGATCCGCAACTAATGGCTACACCTTC. The encoded protein is CASSYVGSATNGYTF. This chain links TRBV6-6 with TRBJ1-2; D uncertain. The V and J ends lost 2 bases and 6 bases respectively, with 16 bases between them. Germline V lookup: CDR1 MNHNY, CDR2 SVGAGI (reference sequence). This CDR3 contains 15 residues.

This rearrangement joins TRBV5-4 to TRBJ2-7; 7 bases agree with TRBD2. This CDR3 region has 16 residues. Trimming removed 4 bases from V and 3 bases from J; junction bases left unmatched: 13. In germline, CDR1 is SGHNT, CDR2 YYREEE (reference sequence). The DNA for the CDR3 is TGTGCCAGCAGCGTCACTATGAGCGGGGATTTCTACGAGCAGTACTTC. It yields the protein CASSVTMSGDFYEQYF. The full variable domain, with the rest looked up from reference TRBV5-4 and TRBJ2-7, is ETGVTQSPTHLIKTRGQQVTLRCSSQSGHNTVSWYQQALGQGPQFIFQYYREEENGRGNFPPRFSGLQFPNYSSELNVNALELDDSALYLCASSVTMSGDFYEQYFGPGTRLTVT.

DNA for the CDR3: TGTGCCAGTAGTATAGGTGGCAGCCGGGGGCCCCAGCATTTT. It encodes CASSIGGSRGPQHF. The chain carries TRBV19 and TRBJ1-5; the D is unclear. The CDR3 runs 14 residues. Trimming left V 1 base short and J 9 bases short, with 13 bases between. Germline V gene sequence: CDR1 LNHDA, CDR2 SQIVND (reference sequence).